The sequence of this T cell receptor (beta chain) was determined in a study of T cell responses to AZD1222 COVID-19 vaccine. Repertoires were generated with immunoSEQ multiplex PCR, while TCRdb's copy carries only in-frame clones and drops some. The sample carries 100,000 to 150,000 clones, less than 95% recorded once. General study results and limits: At 160-218 and 743-854, vaccine-associated CD4 TCRs were dominant, and they spanned spike.

On this clone: No antigen is known for it.

Germline-derived CDR1 and CDR2 are LNHDA and SQIVND (reference sequence). CDR3 size: 13 residues. The ends were cut back, 3 bases at V and 4 bases at J, with 9 bases in the middle. The receptor was derived from an adult in good health. The chain joins TRBV19 to TRBJ1-1, with a weak D call TRBD1 (5 bases). The sample consisted of peripheral blood, taken on day 0 of AZD1222 vaccination. The CDR3 here is CASSIGGATEAFF. The CDR3 bases are TGTGCCAGTAGTATTGGGGGAGCCACTGAAGCTTTCTTT.